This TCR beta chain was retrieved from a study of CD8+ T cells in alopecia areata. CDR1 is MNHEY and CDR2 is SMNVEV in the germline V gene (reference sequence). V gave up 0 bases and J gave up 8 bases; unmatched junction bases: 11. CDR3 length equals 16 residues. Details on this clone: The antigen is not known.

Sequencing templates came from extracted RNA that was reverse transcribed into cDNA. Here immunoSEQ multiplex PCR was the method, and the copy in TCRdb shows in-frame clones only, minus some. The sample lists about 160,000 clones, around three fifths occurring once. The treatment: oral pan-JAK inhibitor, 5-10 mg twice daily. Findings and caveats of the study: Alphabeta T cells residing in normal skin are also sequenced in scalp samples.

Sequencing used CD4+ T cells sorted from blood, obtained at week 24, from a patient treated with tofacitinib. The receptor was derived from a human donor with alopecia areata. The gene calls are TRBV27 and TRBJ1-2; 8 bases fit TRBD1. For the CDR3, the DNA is TGTGCCAGCAGTTTATCCCAGGGGGCGCAGGGGTGGGGCTACACCTTC. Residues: CASSLSQGAQGWGYTF.